The rows below give T cell receptor beta chains drawn from one sample of a study of blood T cell repertoires in COVID-19. Data came from immunoSEQ multiplex PCR; TCRdb stores just in-frame clones and leaves some out. The repertoire holds approximately 400,000 clones, approximately 90% seen once, with about 0.9% in the top ten. What was sequenced was PBMCs or T cells enriched from blood (not recorded which). These receptors originate from a woman aged 40 to 50 who had been exposed to COVID-19. Each CDR3 is given with its conserved first and last residue. Fields, in order: clone size, V gene, D gene, J gene, CDR3 protein, CDR3 DNA. The D gene is left open where the match is weak. Where a row states a size, it is once, few, many or the class of an expanded clone; other rows omit it.

clone size: .; V gene: TRBV6-2/TRBV6-3; D gene: TRBD1; J gene: TRBJ1-1; CDR3 protein: CASSLLRSAGGSRDTEAFF; CDR3 DNA: TGTGCCAGCAGTTTATTAAGATCGGCAGGGGGCTCGAGGGACACTGAAGCTTTCTTT
clone size: .; V gene: TRBV10-2; D gene: .; J gene: TRBJ1-1; CDR3 protein: CASSESTGGTEAFF; CDR3 DNA: TGCGCCAGCAGTGAGTCGACCGGGGGGACTGAAGCTTTCTTT
clone size: few; V gene: TRBV5-1; D gene: TRBD1; J gene: TRBJ1-2; CDR3 protein: CASSLAGQGGGYTF; CDR3 DNA: TGCGCCAGCAGCTTGGCGGGACAGGGTGGTGGCTACACCTTC
clone size: .; V gene: TRBV24-1; D gene: .; J gene: TRBJ2-1; CDR3 protein: CATSDPVGGAEFF; CDR3 DNA: TGTGCCACCAGTGACCCCGTAGGCGGGGCTGAGTTCTTC
clone size: .; V gene: TRBV30; D gene: TRBD2; J gene: TRBJ2-2; CDR3 protein: CAWSVWGGPNTGELFF; CDR3 DNA: TGTGCCTGGAGTGTTTGGGGGGGACCGAACACCGGGGAGCTGTTTTTT
clone size: .; V gene: TRBV6-2/TRBV6-3; D gene: TRBD1; J gene: TRBJ2-2; CDR3 protein: CASSSGQGIGSGTGELFF; CDR3 DNA: TGTGCCAGCAGTTCGGGACAGGGAATAGGTTCGGGAACCGGGGAGCTGTTTTTT
clone size: once; V gene: TRBV7-9; D gene: .; J gene: TRBJ1-3; CDR3 protein: CASSLERGYGNTIYF; CDR3 DNA: TGTGCCAGCAGCTTAGAGAGGGGGTACGGAAACACCATATATTTT
clone size: .; V gene: TRBV19; D gene: TRBD2; J gene: TRBJ2-1; CDR3 protein: CASSISSHGTSGGANEQFF; CDR3 DNA: TGTGCCAGTAGTATCTCGAGCCATGGGACTAGCGGGGGGGCCAATGAGCAGTTCTTC
clone size: .; V gene: TRBV5-8; D gene: .; J gene: TRBJ1-4; CDR3 protein: CASSLRQAANEKLFF; CDR3 DNA: TGTGCCAGCAGCTTGCGTCAGGCAGCTAATGAAAAACTGTTTTTT
clone size: once; V gene: TRBV4-1; D gene: TRBD1; J gene: TRBJ2-7; CDR3 protein: CASSQLTGTAYEQYF; CDR3 DNA: TGCGCCAGCAGCCAATTGACAGGGACCGCCTACGAGCAGTACTTC
clone size: .; V gene: TRBV11-3; D gene: .; J gene: TRBJ2-1; CDR3 protein: CASSLRGGTNEQFF; CDR3 DNA: TGTGCCAGCAGTCTGAGAGGGGGTACCAATGAGCAGTTCTTC
clone size: .; V gene: TRBV7-2; D gene: TRBD1; J gene: TRBJ1-4; CDR3 protein: CASRQTGNDYEKLFF; CDR3 DNA: TGTGCCAGCAGGCAGACAGGGAACGACTATGAAAAACTGTTTTTT
clone size: .; V gene: TRBV18; D gene: .; J gene: TRBJ1-5; CDR3 protein: CASSSTPDSYYSNQPQHF; CDR3 DNA: TGTGCCAGCTCATCCACTCCTGACAGCTATTATAGCAATCAGCCCCAGCATTTT
clone size: .; V gene: TRBV7-3; D gene: .; J gene: TRBJ2-6; CDR3 protein: CASSPAGTGANVLTF; CDR3 DNA: TGTGCCAGCAGCCCAGCCGGGACTGGGGCCAACGTCCTGACTTTC
clone size: once; V gene: TRBV9; D gene: TRBD2; J gene: TRBJ2-1; CDR3 protein: CASSVVPGGSGDNEQFF; CDR3 DNA: TGTGCCAGCAGCGTAGTCCCGGGCGGGAGCGGGGACAATGAGCAGTTCTTC
clone size: .; V gene: TRBV5-1; D gene: TRBD2; J gene: TRBJ2-4; CDR3 protein: CASSSGTSGGTKNIQYF; CDR3 DNA: TGCGCCAGCAGCTCGGGTACTAGCGGGGGAACCAAAAACATTCAGTACTTC
clone size: .; V gene: TRBV11-3; D gene: TRBD1; J gene: TRBJ1-1; CDR3 protein: CASSSPSGQGRGNTEAFF; CDR3 DNA: TGTGCCAGCAGCTCTCCGTCTGGACAGGGTCGTGGGAACACTGAAGCTTTCTTT
clone size: few; V gene: TRBV4-3; D gene: .; J gene: TRBJ1-1; CDR3 protein: CASSQKGGATEAFF; CDR3 DNA: TGCGCCAGCAGCCAAAAAGGGGGGGCGACTGAAGCTTTCTTT
clone size: .; V gene: TRBV19; D gene: TRBD2; J gene: TRBJ2-7; CDR3 protein: CASSPGTSGTYEQYF; CDR3 DNA: TGTGCCAGTAGCCCTGGGACTAGCGGGACCTACGAGCAGTACTTC
clone size: once; V gene: TRBV5-6; D gene: .; J gene: TRBJ2-1; CDR3 protein: CASSLYQGGYNEQFF; CDR3 DNA: TGTGCCAGCAGCTTGTACCAGGGTGGGTACAATGAGCAGTTCTTC
clone size: .; V gene: TRBV27; D gene: .; J gene: TRBJ2-2; CDR3 protein: CASSSPSNTGELFF; CDR3 DNA: TGTGCCAGCAGTTCCCCTTCGAACACCGGGGAGCTGTTTTTT
clone size: .; V gene: TRBV2; D gene: .; J gene: TRBJ1-1; CDR3 protein: CASRKQGVNTEAFF; CDR3 DNA: TGTGCCAGCAGAAAACAGGGAGTAAACACTGAAGCTTTCTTT
clone size: .; V gene: TRBV7-2; D gene: .; J gene: TRBJ1-1; CDR3 protein: CASSLISGNTEAFF; CDR3 DNA: TGTGCCAGCAGCTTGATTTCCGGGAACACTGAAGCTTTCTTT
clone size: .; V gene: TRBV19; D gene: .; J gene: TRBJ2-7; CDR3 protein: CASSMPGMGYEQYF; CDR3 DNA: TGTGCCAGTAGTATGCCCGGGATGGGCTACGAGCAGTACTTC
clone size: once; V gene: TRBV27; D gene: .; J gene: TRBJ1-3; CDR3 protein: CASSTWPSGNTIYF; CDR3 DNA: TGTGCCAGCAGCACCTGGCCCTCTGGAAACACCATATATTTT
clone size: .; V gene: TRBV4-1; D gene: .; J gene: TRBJ2-7; CDR3 protein: CASSHATVVSGSYEQYF; CDR3 DNA: TGCGCCAGCAGCCATGCGACGGTTGTGTCGGGCTCCTACGAGCAGTACTTC